This T cell receptor beta chain was documented in a study of T cell changes during pregnancy in multiple sclerosis. Produced via immunoSEQ multiplex PCR; TCRdb's table is partial and in-frame only. The table includes 80,000 to 130,000 clones, around 94% detected once. The germline V gene encodes CDR1 SQVTM and CDR2 ANQGSEA. This CDR3 spans 12 amino acids. The J segment lost 3 bases and the V segment lost 7 bases, leaving 5 bases of the junction unmatched. This sequence joins TRBV29-1 and TRBJ1-2; 7 bases match TRBD1. The specimen comprised peripheral blood, sampled in the second trimester of pregnancy. The clonotype comes from a female donor with multiple sclerosis, enrolled in a pregnancy study. The chain's CDR3 is CSGRGGDYGYTF. CDR3 in DNA: TGCAGCGGCAGAGGGGGCGACTATGGCTACACCTTC. The full variable domain, completed using reference TRBV29-1 and TRBJ1-2, is SAVISQKPSRDICQRGTSLTIQCQVDSQVTMMFWYRQQPGQSLTLIATANQGSEATYESGFVIDKFPISRPNLTFSTLTVSNMSPEDSSIYLCSGRGGDYGYTFGSGTRLTVV.